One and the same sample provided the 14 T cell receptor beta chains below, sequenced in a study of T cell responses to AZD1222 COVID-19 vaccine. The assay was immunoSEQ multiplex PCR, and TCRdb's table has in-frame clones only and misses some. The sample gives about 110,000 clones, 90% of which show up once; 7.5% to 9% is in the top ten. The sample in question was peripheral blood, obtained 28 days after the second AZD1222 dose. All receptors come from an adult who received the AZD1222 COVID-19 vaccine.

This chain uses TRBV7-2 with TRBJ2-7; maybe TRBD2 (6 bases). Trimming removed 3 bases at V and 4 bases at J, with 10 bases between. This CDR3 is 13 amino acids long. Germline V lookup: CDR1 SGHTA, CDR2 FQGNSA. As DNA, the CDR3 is TGTGCCAGCAGCTTCGGGGGTCTGTACGAGCAGTACTTC. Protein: CASSFGGLYEQYF.

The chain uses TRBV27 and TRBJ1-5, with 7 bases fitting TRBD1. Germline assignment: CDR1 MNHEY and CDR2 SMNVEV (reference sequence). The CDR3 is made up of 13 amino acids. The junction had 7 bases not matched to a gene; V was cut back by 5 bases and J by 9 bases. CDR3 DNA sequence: TGTGCCAGCAGTCAACAGGGGAGGGTGCCCCAGCATTTT. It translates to CASSQQGRVPQHF.

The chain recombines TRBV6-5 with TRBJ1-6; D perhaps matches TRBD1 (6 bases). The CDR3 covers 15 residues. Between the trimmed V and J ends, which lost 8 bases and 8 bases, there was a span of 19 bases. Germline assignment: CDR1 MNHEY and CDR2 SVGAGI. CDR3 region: CASGRSGQSHSPLHF. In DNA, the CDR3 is TGTGCCAGCGGAAGGTCGGGACAATCCCATTCACCCCTCCACTTT.

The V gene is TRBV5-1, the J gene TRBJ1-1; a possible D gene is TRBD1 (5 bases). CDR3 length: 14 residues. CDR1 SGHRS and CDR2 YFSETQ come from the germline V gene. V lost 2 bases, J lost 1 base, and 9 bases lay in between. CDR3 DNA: TGCGCCAGCAGCTTCGCGACAGAGAACACTGAAGCTTTCTTT. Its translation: CASSFATENTEAFF.

In nucleotides, the CDR3 is TGTGCCAGCAGCGTAGACCCAGGGGGGTCTGAAGCTTTCTTT. Its protein product is CASSVDPGGSEAFF. This sequence joins TRBV9 and TRBJ1-1; 7 positions match TRBD1. Looked up from germline, CDR1 is SGDLS and CDR2 is YYNGEE. The CDR3 has 14 amino acids. The V segment lost 0 bases and the J segment 6 bases; nucleotides outside the gene matches: 5.

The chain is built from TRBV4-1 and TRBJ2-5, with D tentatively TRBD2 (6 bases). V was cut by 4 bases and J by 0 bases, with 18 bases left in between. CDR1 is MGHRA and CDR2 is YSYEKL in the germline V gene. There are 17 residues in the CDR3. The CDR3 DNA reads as TGCGCCAGCAGCCGGTTATGGGTGGGACTGGACCAAGAGACCCAGTACTTC. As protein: CASSRLWVGLDQETQYF.

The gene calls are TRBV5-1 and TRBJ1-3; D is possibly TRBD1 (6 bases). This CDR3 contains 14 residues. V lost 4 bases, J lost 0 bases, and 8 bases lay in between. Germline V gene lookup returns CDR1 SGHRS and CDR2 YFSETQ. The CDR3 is CASSGGRSGNTIYF. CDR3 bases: TGCGCCAGCAGCGGGGGCCGCTCTGGAAACACCATATATTTT. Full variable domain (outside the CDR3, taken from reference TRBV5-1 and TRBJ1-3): KAGVTQTPRYLIKTRGQQVTLSCSPISGHRSVSWYQQTPGQGLQFLFEYFSETQRNKGNFPGRFSGRQFSNSRSEMNVSTLELGDSALYLCASSGGRSGNTIYFGEGSWLTVV.

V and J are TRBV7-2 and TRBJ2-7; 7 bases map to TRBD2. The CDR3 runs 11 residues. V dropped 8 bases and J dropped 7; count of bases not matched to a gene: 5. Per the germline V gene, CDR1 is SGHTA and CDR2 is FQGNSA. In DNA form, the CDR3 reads TGTGCCAGCTCAACCGGGGGGGAGCAGTACTTC. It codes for CASSTGGEQYF.

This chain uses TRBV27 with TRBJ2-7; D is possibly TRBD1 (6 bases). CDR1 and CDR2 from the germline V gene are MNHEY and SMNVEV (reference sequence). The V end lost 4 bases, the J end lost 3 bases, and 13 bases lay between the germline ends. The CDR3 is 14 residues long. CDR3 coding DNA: TGTGCCAGCAGTTCCGAACAGGGTATCTACGAGCAGTACTTC. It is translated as CASSSEQGIYEQYF.

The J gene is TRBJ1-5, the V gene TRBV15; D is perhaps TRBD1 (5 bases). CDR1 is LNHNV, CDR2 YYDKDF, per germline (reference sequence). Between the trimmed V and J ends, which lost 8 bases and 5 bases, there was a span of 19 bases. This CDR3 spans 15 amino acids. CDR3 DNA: TGTGCCACCTCTCGTTGGCAGGGCACCGATCAGCCCCAGCATTTT. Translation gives CATSRWQGTDQPQHF.

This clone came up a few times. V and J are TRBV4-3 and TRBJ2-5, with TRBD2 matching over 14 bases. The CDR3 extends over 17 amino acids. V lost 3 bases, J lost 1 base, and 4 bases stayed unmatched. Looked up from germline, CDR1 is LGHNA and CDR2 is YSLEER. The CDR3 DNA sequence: TGCGCCAGCAGCCATGGACTAGCGGGGGGCTCCCAAGAGACCCAGTACTTC. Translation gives CASSHGLAGGSQETQYF.

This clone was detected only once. The CDR3 is CASSHPSGPQGEQFF. DNA for the CDR3: TGTGCCAGCAGCCACCCTAGCGGGCCCCAGGGTGAGCAGTTCTTC. The rearrangement links TRBV9 to TRBJ2-1; 8 bases line up with TRBD2. Germline V lookup: CDR1 SGDLS, CDR2 YYNGEE. This CDR3 region has 15 residues. V was clipped by 4 bases and J by 9 bases; unmatched bases: 12. Drawing the rest from reference TRBV9 and TRBJ2-1, the complete variable domain is DSGVTQTPKHLITATGQRVTLRCSPRSGDLSVYWYQQSLDQGLQFLIQYYNGEERAKGNILERFSAQQFPDLHSELNLSSLELGDSALYFCASSHPSGPQGEQFFGPGTRLTVL.

The CDR3 nucleotides read TGTGCCGGCCAGCGTCGAGAGGAGGAAAAACTGTTTTTT. Translating gives CAGQRREEEKLFF. The gene calls are TRBV27 and TRBJ1-4; D not resolved. Germline V gene sequence: CDR1 MNHEY, CDR2 SMNVEV (reference sequence). The CDR3 consists of 13 residues. The V end was cut by 11 bases, the J end by 8 bases, with 18 bases between.

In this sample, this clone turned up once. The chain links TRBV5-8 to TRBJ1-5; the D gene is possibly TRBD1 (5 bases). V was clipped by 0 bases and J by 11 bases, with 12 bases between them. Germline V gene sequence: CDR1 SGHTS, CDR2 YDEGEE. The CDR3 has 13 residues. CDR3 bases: TGTGCCAGCAGCTTGGGTGGGGGGATGTCCCAGCATTTT. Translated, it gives CASSLGGGMSQHF.